These 9 T cell receptor beta chains originate from one sample sequenced in a study of blood T cell repertoires in COVID-19. Here immunoSEQ multiplex PCR was the method, and the copy in TCRdb shows in-frame clones only, minus some. The sample has 76,000 or so clones; 70% to 90% are singletons. Sequenced input: peripheral blood. These receptors came from a man aged 25 to 40 with acute or convalescent COVID-19.

The chain employs TRBV30 and TRBJ2-1; 12 bases are shared with TRBD2. J gave up 8 bases and V 3 bases, and 11 bases lay outside the gene matches. The CDR3 runs 16 residues. Germline values: CDR1 GTSNPN, CDR2 SVGIG (reference sequence). The CDR3 DNA reads as TGTGCCTGGAGCCCCCCTAGCGGGAGGGTGGGTGATGAGCAGTTCTTC. Amino acids: CAWSPPSGRVGDEQFF.

V usage is TRBV19 and J usage is TRBJ2-7; D gene unclear. Per germline, CDR1 LNHDA and CDR2 SQIVND (reference sequence). Trimming pared 7 bases from V and 0 bases from J, leaving 13 bases between. This CDR3 is 14 amino acids long. The CDR3 region has the DNA TGTGCCAGTACCCTAAACGCCCGCTCCTACGAGCAGTACTTC. This sequence encodes CASTLNARSYEQYF.

The chain couples TRBV28 to TRBJ2-3, with a possible D match to TRBD2 (5 bases). Trimming took off 5 bases at V and 6 bases at J, with 9 bases between the two ends. In germline, CDR1 is MDHEN, CDR2 SYDVKM. The CDR3 has 12 residues. The CDR3 reads CASSPGGDTQYF. For the CDR3, the DNA is TGTGCCAGCAGTCCCGGCGGGGATACGCAGTATTTT.

J is TRBJ1-5 and V is TRBV18, with D maybe TRBD1 (6 bases). The germline gives CDR1 KGHSH, CDR2 LQKENI. CDR3 length equals 14 residues. Trimming took 3 bases from V and 7 from J, leaving 13 bases between them. CDR3 sequence reads: CASSPPGQGQPQHF. As DNA, the CDR3 is TGTGCCAGCTCACCCCCGGGGCAGGGGCAGCCCCAGCATTTT.

The chain joins TRBV6-2 or TRBV6-3 to TRBJ1-3, with 7 bases lining up with TRBD1. The junction had 6 bases not matched to a gene; V was cut back by 5 bases and J by 2 bases. The CDR3 runs to 15 residues. Per germline, CDR1 MNHEY and CDR2 SVGEGT. As DNA, the CDR3 is TGTGCCAGCAGTGATCCCGGGACAGCTGGAAACACCATATATTTT. Translating it yields CASSDPGTAGNTIYF.

The chain uses TRBV3-1 (or the pseudogene TRBV3-2) and TRBJ1-6, with 11 bases matching TRBD1. V was clipped by 4 bases and J by 9 bases; unmatched bases: 8. Germline V gives CDR1 LGHDT, CDR2 YNNKEL (reference sequence). CDR3 length: 16 amino acids. CDR3 sequence reads: CASSLGRDRGVSPLHF. The CDR3 DNA is TGTGCCAGCAGCCTTGGCCGGGACAGGGGGGTTTCACCCCTCCACTTT.

V is TRBV30 and J is TRBJ2-5, with a possible D match to TRBD2 (6 bases). The CDR3 totals 13 residues. The germline V gene has CDR1 GTSNPN and CDR2 SVGIG (reference sequence). V was cut by 7 bases and J by 2 bases, with 14 bases left in between. The CDR3 loop reads CAYLAGRQETQYF. DNA for the CDR3: TGTGCCTACCTAGCCGGGAGACAAGAGACCCAGTACTTC.

This sequence joins TRBV7-9 and TRBJ1-3; no reliable D call. V was shortened by 5 bases and J by 4 bases, with 12 bases between the two germline ends. Germline V CDR1 and CDR2: SEHNR, FQNEAQ (reference sequence). This CDR3 has 14 amino acids. The CDR3 nucleotides read TGTGCCAGCAGCCTTGTCGGGGAAGGAAACACCATATATTTT. Amino acids: CASSLVGEGNTIYF.

The rearrangement uses TRBV6-5 and TRBJ1-2, with 10 bases aligning to TRBD1. In germline, CDR1 is MNHEY, CDR2 SVGAGI. V gave up 6 bases and J gave up 5 bases; unmatched junction bases: 9. CDR3 size: 15 residues. The CDR3 sequence: CASSLTGTGAYGYTF. The CDR3 region has the DNA TGTGCCAGCAGCCTTACCGGGACAGGGGCTTATGGCTACACCTTC.